This T cell receptor beta chain was identified during a study of cytomegalovirus exposure and HLA in healthy donors. V shed 0 bases and J shed 6 bases, with 13 bases lying between them. This CDR3 contains 14 residues. Germline CDR1 and CDR2: SGDLS and YYNGEE. The PCR employed 60 Vbeta primers together with 13 Jbeta primers. In the original workflow: Among the unique TCR beta chains that a later analysis counted, some 73 million in all, roughly 11 million were shared. Some clones are missing from TCRdb's copy, which holds only in-frame ones; the method was immunoSEQ multiplex PCR. V and J calls and clone size are those listed in that table; D and trimming were worked out from the DNA. The sample carries about 160,000 clones, about 60% recorded once.

Sequenced material: PBMCs. This rearrangement joins TRBV9 to TRBJ2-7; D is possibly TRBD2 (6 bases). The receptor's source is a woman aged 55-69 years in good health and CMV-seropositive. The CDR3 DNA sequence: TGTGCCAGCAGCGTAGGTACTAGCCGGGGCGAGCAGTACTTC. It yields the protein CASSVGTSRGEQYF. The whole variable domain, filled in from reference TRBV9 and TRBJ2-7, reads DSGVTQTPKHLITATGQRVTLRCSPRSGDLSVYWYQQSLDQGLQFLIQYYNGEERAKGNILERFSAQQFPDLHSELNLSSLELGDSALYFCASSVGTSRGEQYFGPGTRLTVT.